The T cell receptor (beta chain) described here comes from a study of blood T cell repertoires in COVID-19. At the level of the study: The origin of the acute and convalescent COVID-19 samples was the United States, Italy and Spain. Sources were T cells, B-cell-depleted T cells, or PBMCs; the material itself was cDNA or gDNA.

V was clipped by 7 bases and J by 9 bases; unmatched bases: 9. Germline values: CDR1 SGHAT, CDR2 FQNNGV. This CDR3 is built from 15 residues. Original handling: It was from reference gene primer amplification that nucleated cell counts were estimated. Only in-frame clones appear in the TCRdb table, and some are missing; sequencing was by immunoSEQ multiplex PCR. V, J and clone size are those of that table, while D and trimming were read from the DNA. The sample records tens of thousands of clones, more than 90% being singletons. The receptor's source is a man aged 50 to 60 with active COVID-19. Sequenced: peripheral blood. The chain carries TRBV11-2 and TRBJ2-1, with TRBD2 identical over 13 bases. This CDR3 reads CASTSLAGGQGEQFF. The DNA of the CDR3 is TGTGCCAGCACTTCACTAGCGGGGGGGCAGGGTGAGCAGTTCTTC.